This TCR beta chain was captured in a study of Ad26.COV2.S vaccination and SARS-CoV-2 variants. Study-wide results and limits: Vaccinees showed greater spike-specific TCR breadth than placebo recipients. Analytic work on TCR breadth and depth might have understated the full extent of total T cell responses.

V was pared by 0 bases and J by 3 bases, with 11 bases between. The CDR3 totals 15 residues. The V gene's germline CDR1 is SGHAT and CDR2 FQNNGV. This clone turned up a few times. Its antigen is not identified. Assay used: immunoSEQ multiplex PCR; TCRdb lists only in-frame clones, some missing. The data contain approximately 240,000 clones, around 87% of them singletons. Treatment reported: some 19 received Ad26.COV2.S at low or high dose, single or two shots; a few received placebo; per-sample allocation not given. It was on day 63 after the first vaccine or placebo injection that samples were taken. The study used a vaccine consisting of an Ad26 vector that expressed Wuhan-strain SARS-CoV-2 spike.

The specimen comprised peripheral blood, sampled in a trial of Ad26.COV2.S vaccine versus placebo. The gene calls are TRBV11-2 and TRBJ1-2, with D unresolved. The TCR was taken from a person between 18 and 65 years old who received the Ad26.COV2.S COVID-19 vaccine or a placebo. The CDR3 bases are TGTGCCAGCAGCTTAGAACAGTACGGTGACTATGGCTACACCTTC. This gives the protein CASSLEQYGDYGYTF. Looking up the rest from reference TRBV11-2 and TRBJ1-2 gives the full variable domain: EAGVAQSPRYKIIEKRQSVAFWCNPISGHATLYWYQQILGQGPKLLIQFQNNGVVDDSQLPKDRFSAERLKGVDSTLKIQPAKLEDSAVYLCASSLEQYGDYGYTFGSGTRLTVV.